This is a list of T cell receptor beta chains from one sample in a study of cytomegalovirus exposure and HLA in healthy donors. Assay used: immunoSEQ multiplex PCR; TCRdb lists only in-frame clones, some missing. This table has some 75,000 clones, around 79% appearing once. Specimen: PBMCs. These receptors were collected from a man aged 18 to 29 in good health and CMV-seropositive. Each CDR3 is given with its conserved first and last residue. D genes are given only for firm matches. A row's size may be missing; if present it is once, few, many or a size class.

j_call clone_size d_call cdr3_length v_call cdr3_aa cdr3_nt
TRBJ2-7 few TRBD1 15 TRBV4-1 CASSQGTGVAYEQYF TGCGCCAGCAGCCAAGGGACAGGGGTAGCCTACGAGCAGTACTTC
TRBJ2-3 - - 15 TRBV29-1 CSVDWDKRLTDTQYF TGCAGCGTTGACTGGGACAAGCGGCTCACAGATACGCAGTATTTT
TRBJ2-5 - TRBD1 14 TRBV14 CASSPIDREETQYF TGTGCCAGCAGCCCTATCGACAGGGAAGAGACCCAGTACTTC
TRBJ2-5 few TRBD2 16 TRBV4-1 CASSKLTSGEGETQYF TGCGCCAGCAGCAAATTGACTAGCGGGGAGGGAGAGACCCAGTACTTC
TRBJ2-3 - TRBD2 15 TRBV6-5 CASSYASGVGNPQYF TGTGCCAGCAGTTACGCTAGCGGAGTGGGGAATCCGCAGTATTTT
TRBJ2-7 - TRBD2 14 TRBV25-1 CASSEGGRAHEQYF TGTGCCAGCAGTGAGGGCGGGAGGGCCCACGAGCAGTACTTC
TRBJ2-1 once TRBD1 16 TRBV4-2 CASSQEGDRGRNEQFF TGTGCCAGCAGCCAAGAAGGGGACAGGGGGAGGAATGAGCAGTTCTTC
TRBJ1-1 - - 15 TRBV2 CASSPRPTGNTEAFF TGTGCCAGCAGCCCCCGTCCAACAGGGAACACTGAAGCTTTCTTT
TRBJ2-3 - - 13 TRBV11-3 CASSPGLTDTQYF TGTGCCAGCAGCCCAGGGCTCACAGATACGCAGTATTTT
TRBJ2-7 - TRBD1 15 TRBV9 CASSPRQGPSYEQYF TGTGCCAGCAGCCCAAGACAGGGACCCTCCTACGAGCAGTACTTC
TRBJ2-3 - TRBD2 16 TRBV4-1 CASSQLGGSVADTQYF TGCGCCAGCAGCCAGCTTGGCGGGAGTGTGGCAGATACGCAGTATTTT
TRBJ2-1 once TRBD2 14 TRBV7-8 CASSYYRGGDEQFF TGTGCCAGCAGCTACTACCGCGGGGGTGATGAGCAGTTCTTC
TRBJ2-2 - TRBD1 15 TRBV19 CASSISGTASGELFF TGTGCCAGTAGTATATCCGGGACAGCTTCCGGGGAGCTGTTTTTT
TRBJ2-5 - - 13 TRBV14 CASSQNLQETQYF TGTGCCAGCAGCCAAAATTTACAAGAGACCCAGTACTTC
TRBJ1-2 - TRBD1 16 TRBV4-1 CASRPTRTGDNYGYTF TGCGCCAGCAGACCTACCCGGACAGGGGATAACTATGGCTACACCTTC
TRBJ2-2 few - 13 TRBV5-4 CASSAIVTGELFF TGTGCCAGCAGCGCCATAGTGACCGGGGAGCTGTTTTTT